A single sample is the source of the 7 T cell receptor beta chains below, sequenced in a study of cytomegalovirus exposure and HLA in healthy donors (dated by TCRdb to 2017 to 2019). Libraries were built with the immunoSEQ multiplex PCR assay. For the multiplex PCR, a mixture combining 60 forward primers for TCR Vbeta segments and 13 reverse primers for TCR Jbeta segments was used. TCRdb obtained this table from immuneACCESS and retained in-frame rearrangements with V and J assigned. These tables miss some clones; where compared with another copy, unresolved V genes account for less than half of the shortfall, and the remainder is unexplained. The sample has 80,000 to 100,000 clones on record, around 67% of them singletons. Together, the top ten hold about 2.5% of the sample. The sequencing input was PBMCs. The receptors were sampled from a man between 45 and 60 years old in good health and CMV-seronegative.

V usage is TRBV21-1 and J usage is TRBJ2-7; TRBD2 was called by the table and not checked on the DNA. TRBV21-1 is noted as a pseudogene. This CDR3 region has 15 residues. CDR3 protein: CASSLFPAVSYEQYF. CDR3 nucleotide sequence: TGTGCCAGCAGCCTATTTCCGGCGGTCTCCTACGAGCAGTACTTC.

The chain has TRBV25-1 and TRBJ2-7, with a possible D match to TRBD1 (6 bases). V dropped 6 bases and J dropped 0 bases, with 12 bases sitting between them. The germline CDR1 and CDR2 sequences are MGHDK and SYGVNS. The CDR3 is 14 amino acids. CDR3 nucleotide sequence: TGTGCCAGCAGCGGACAGACAAACTCCTACGAGCAGTACTTC. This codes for CASSGQTNSYEQYF.

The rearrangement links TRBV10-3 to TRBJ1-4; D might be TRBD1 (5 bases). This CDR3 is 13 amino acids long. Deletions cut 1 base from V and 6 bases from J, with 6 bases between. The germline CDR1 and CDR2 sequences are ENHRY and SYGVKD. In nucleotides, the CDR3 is TGTGCCATCAGTGAGTTCAGGGATGAAAAACTGTTTTTT. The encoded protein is CAISEFRDEKLFF.

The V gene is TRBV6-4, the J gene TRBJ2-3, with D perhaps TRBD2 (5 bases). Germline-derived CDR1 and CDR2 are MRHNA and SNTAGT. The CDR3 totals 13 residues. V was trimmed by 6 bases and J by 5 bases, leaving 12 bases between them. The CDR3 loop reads CASSDRRGDTQYF. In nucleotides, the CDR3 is TGTGCCAGCAGCGACCGCCGGGGAGATACGCAGTATTTT.

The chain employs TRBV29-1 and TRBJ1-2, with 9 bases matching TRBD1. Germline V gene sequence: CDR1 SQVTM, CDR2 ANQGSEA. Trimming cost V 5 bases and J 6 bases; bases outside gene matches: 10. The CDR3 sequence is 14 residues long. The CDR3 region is CSVSGEGTGNGYTF. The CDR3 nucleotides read TGCAGCGTTTCGGGGGAGGGGACAGGGAATGGCTACACCTTC. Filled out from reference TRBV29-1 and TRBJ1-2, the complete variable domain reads SAVISQKPSRDICQRGTSLTIQCQVDSQVTMMFWYRQQPGQSLTLIATANQGSEATYESGFVIDKFPISRPNLTFSTLTVSNMSPEDSSIYLCSVSGEGTGNGYTFGSGTRLTVV.

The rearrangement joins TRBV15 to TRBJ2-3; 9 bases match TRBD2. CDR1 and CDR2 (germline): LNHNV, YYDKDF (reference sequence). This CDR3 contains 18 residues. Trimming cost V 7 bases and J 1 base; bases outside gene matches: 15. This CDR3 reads CATTEIPGLAIGTDTQYF. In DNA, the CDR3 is TGTGCCACCACCGAGATCCCGGGACTAGCTATAGGCACAGATACGCAGTATTTT.

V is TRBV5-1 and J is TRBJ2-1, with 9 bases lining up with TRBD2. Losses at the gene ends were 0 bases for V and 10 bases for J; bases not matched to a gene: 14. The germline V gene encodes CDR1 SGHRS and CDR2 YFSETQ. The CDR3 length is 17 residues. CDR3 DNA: TGCGCCAGCAGCTTGGTCTTTAGCGGGAGTATACCTAGCGAGCAGTTCTTC. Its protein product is CASSLVFSGSIPSEQFF.